The entry below describes one TCR beta chain. The record originates from a study of blood T cell repertoires in COVID-19. The wider study: There were acute and convalescent COVID-19 samples, and they came from the United States, Italy and Spain. T cells, B-cell-depleted T cells, or PBMCs supplied cDNA or gDNA.

Per the original methods: Counts of nucleated cells, estimated from reference gene primer amplification, were obtained. Method: immunoSEQ multiplex PCR; TCRdb's copy keeps in-frame clones and lacks some. From that table come the V and J calls and clone size; the DNA was used to work out D and trimming. In the table there are 150,000 or so clones, 85% to 90% of which are singletons. Recruited during active infection, patients (from Seattle) were subsequently followed longitudinally. Trimming removed 0 bases at V and 0 bases at J, with 9 bases between. CDR3 length equals 16 residues. CDR1 is SGHDN, CDR2 FVKESK, per germline.

Sequenced input: peripheral blood. The V and J genes are TRBV14 and TRBJ1-5; perhaps TRBD1 as D (5 bases). This TCR was sampled from a man aged 18 to 30 with COVID-19, enrolled during active disease. CDR3 in amino acids: CASSQDGRGSNQPQHF. The CDR3 DNA follows: TGTGCCAGCAGCCAAGATGGGAGGGGTAGCAATCAGCCCCAGCATTTT.